This T cell receptor (beta chain) was recorded in a study of T cell changes during pregnancy in multiple sclerosis. V was trimmed by 10 bases and J by 7 bases, leaving 19 bases between them. The CDR3 has 13 residues. Germline assignment: CDR1 MNHNS and CDR2 SASEGT. Some clones are missing from TCRdb's copy, which holds only in-frame ones; the method was immunoSEQ multiplex PCR. The sample yields tens of thousands of clones, less than 95% seen once. The sample here was CD8+ T cells from peripheral blood mononuclear cells, taken after pregnancy. V is TRBV6-1 and J is TRBJ1-2; D not certain. This clonotype was obtained from a female donor with multiple sclerosis, enrolled in a pregnancy study. CDR3 protein: CAIKSSRVFGYTF. For the CDR3, the DNA is TGTGCCATCAAATCAAGTCGGGTCTTTGGCTACACCTTC.